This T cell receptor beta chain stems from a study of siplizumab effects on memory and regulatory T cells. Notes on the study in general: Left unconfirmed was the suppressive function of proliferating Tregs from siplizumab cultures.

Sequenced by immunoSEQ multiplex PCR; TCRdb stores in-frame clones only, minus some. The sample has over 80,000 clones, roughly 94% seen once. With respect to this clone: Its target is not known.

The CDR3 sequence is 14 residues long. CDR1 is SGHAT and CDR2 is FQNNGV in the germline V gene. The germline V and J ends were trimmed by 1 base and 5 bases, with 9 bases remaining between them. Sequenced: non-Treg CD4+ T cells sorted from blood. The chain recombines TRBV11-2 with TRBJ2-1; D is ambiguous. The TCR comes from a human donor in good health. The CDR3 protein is CASSLGAVNNEQFF. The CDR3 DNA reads TGTGCCAGCAGCTTAGGGGCGGTAAACAATGAGCAGTTCTTC.